In this sample, the clone carrying this TCR beta chain turned up once. CDR1 and CDR2 (germline): LGHNA, YNFKEQ. V shed 0 bases, J shed 1 base, and the junction held 10 bases outside the gene matches. This CDR3 has 18 amino acids. This sample was included in a study of blood T cell repertoires in COVID-19. Study summary: Sources were T cells, B-cell-depleted T cells, or PBMCs; the material itself was cDNA or gDNA.

The repertoire was sequenced with immunoSEQ multiplex PCR; TCRdb's copy has only in-frame clones and lacks some. The sample holds more than 90,000 clones, 70% to 85% seen once. The sample consisted of peripheral blood. V usage is TRBV4-2 and J usage is TRBJ2-5; TRBD2 agrees at 8 bases. The sequence was collected from a woman aged 55-69 years in a cohort sampled during active or convalescent COVID-19. CDR3 sequence reads: CASSQDRAGALTQETQYF. The CDR3 DNA follows: TGTGCCAGCAGCCAAGATAGAGCGGGGGCCCTCACCCAAGAGACCCAGTACTTC.